The sequence of this T cell receptor (beta chain) was determined in a study of cytomegalovirus exposure and HLA in healthy donors. As for the study in general: Unique TCRs numbering approximately 81 million, obtained from HLA-typed donors, made up an early data release.

Donors were nominally healthy when sampled, though unrecorded immune exposures were likely. Both 60 Vbeta primers and 13 Jbeta primers went into the PCR. Libraries were prepared by immunoSEQ multiplex PCR; TCRdb keeps only in-frame clonotypes and omits some of them. Here the sample spans 100,000 to 150,000 clones, about 78% being singletons. In the case of this clone: Antigen: not known.

The length of the CDR3 is 14 residues. V lost 5 bases and J 7 bases, leaving 17 bases between the germline ends. CDR1 and CDR2 (germline): SEHNR, FQNEAQ (reference sequence). Study results and caveats: In a later analysis, TCR beta V- and J-gene trimming was associated with a missense DCLRE1C variant. Usually a TCR sequence was rare, but some public TCRs were found in many donors.

What was sequenced was PBMCs. The sequence was collected from a middle-aged woman in good health and CMV-seropositive. This chain connects TRBV7-9 to TRBJ1-1, with D possibly being TRBD1 (6 bases). CDR3 in DNA: TGTGCCAGCAGCACGACAGGCTCTGGGTTTGAAGCTTTCTTT. Translating it yields CASSTTGSGFEAFF.